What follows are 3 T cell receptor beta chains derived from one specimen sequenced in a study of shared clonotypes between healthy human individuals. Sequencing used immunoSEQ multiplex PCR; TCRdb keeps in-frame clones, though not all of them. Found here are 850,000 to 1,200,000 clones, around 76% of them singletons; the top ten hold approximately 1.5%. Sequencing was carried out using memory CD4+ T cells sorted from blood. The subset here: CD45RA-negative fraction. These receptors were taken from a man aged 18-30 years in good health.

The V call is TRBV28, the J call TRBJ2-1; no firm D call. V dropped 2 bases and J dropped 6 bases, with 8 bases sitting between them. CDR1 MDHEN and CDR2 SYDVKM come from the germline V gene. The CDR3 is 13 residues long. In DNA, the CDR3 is TGTGCCAGCAGTTTACCGATTTCCAATGAGCAGTTCTTC. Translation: CASSLPISNEQFF.

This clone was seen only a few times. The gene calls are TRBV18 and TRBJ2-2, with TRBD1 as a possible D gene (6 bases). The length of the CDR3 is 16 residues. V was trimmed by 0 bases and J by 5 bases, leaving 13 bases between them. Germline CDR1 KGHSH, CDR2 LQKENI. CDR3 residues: CASSPPPTGRTGELFF. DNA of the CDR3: TGTGCCAGCTCACCACCCCCTACAGGGAGAACCGGGGAGCTGTTTTTT.

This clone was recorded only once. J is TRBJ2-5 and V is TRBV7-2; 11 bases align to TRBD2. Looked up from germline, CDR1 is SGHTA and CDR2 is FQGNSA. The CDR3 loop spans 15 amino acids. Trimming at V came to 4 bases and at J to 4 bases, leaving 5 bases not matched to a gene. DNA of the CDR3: TGTGCCAGCAGCTCAAATAGCGGGGGGGTAGAGACCCAGTACTTC. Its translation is CASSSNSGGVETQYF.